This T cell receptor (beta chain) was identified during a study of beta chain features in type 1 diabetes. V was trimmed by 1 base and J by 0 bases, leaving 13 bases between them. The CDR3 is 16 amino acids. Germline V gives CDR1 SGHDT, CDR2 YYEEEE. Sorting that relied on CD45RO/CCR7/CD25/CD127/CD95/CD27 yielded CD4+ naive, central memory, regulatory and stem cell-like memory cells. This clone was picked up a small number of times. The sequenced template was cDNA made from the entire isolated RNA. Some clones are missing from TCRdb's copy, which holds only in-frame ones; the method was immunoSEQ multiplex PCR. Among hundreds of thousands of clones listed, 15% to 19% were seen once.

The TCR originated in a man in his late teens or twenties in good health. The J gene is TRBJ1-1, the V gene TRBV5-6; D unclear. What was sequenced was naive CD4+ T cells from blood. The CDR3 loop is CASSLISRRLNTEAFF. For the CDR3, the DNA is TGTGCCAGCAGCTTGATTAGCCGGCGTTTGAACACTGAAGCTTTCTTT.